This T cell receptor (beta chain) was retrieved from a study of T cell responses to AZD1222 COVID-19 vaccine. Study-wide results and limits: It should be noted that donors were predominantly white British and more often female, and clonal diversity was possibly underestimated.

TCRdb's copy holds only in-frame clones and misses some; the assay was immunoSEQ multiplex PCR. The data hold 130,000 to 150,000 clones, with more than 80% observed a single time. The V end lost 0 bases, the J end lost 2 bases, and 7 bases lay between the germline ends. The CDR3 is 14 amino acids. The germline V gene has CDR1 KGHSY and CDR2 FQNENV. A note on this clone: Its antigen is not identified.

This clonotype was obtained from an adult in good health. The source was peripheral blood, collected on day 0 of AZD1222 vaccination. J is TRBJ1-1 and V is TRBV16; a weak D match, TRBD1 (5 bases). The CDR3 sequence is CASSQSQGNTEAFF. In DNA, the CDR3 is TGTGCCAGCAGCCAATCCCAGGGTAACACTGAAGCTTTCTTT.